This T cell receptor beta chain was captured in a study of OX40 agonist ivuxolimab in advanced cancers. At the level of the study: The patients received agonistic anti-OX40 (CD134) antibody ivuxolimab. Dosing consisted of intravenous ivuxolimab at 0.01 to 10 mg/kg every 2 weeks.

Germline CDR1 is MGHRA and CDR2 is YSYEKL. Trimming cost V 3 bases and J 3 bases, with 20 bases left between them. The CDR3 is 17 residues long. The study, taken as a whole, reports: CD4+ and CD8+ blood T cells expanded clonally by week 6 at 0.1 to 3.0 mg/kg.

TCRdb's copy holds only in-frame clones and misses some; the assay was immunoSEQ multiplex PCR. The profile shows about 76,000 clones, 85% of them singletons. Note on this clone: What it binds is unknown.

The chain combines TRBV4-1 with TRBJ1-1; tentative D call: TRBD1 (5 bases). The sequencing here drew on CD4+ or CD8+ T cells sorted from blood, taken in a trial of the OX40 agonist ivuxolimab. The clonotype was recovered from an adult with an advanced solid tumor such as melanoma, head and neck, liver or kidney cancer. CDR3 region: CASSQATLGGSYTEAFF. The CDR3 bases are TGCGCCAGCAGCCAGGCCACCTTGGGGGGGAGCTACACTGAAGCTTTCTTT.